The rows below give T cell receptor beta chains drawn from one sample of a study of CD8 T cells in ankylosing spondylitis. TCRdb passed the 5' RACE reads through MiXCR, listing each CDR3 protein once. The table has 150,000 or so distinct CDR3 sequences, 25% to 35% seen once. Material: synovial fluid, either unsorted or a sorted T cell fraction (not recorded which). The origin of the receptors is a male donor with ankylosing spondylitis. Both conserved end residues are part of each CDR3. Each record gives: D gene, V gene, clone size, J gene, CDR3 DNA, CDR3 protein. The D gene is left open where the match is weak. Clone sizes are given selectively: once, few, many, or a class where the clone is expanded.

d_gene: TRBD1
v_gene: TRBV10-3
abundance: NA
j_gene: TRBJ2-7
CDR3nt: TGTGCCATCAGTGAGCCGCCTCCGGGACAGACGTCCTACGAGCAGTACTTC
CDR3aa: CAISEPPPGQTSYEQYF

d_gene: NA
v_gene: TRBV11-2
abundance: many
j_gene: TRBJ2-5
CDR3nt: TGTGCCAGCAGCCCCGGGTCACAGACCCAGTACTTC
CDR3aa: CASSPGSQTQYF

d_gene: TRBD1
v_gene: TRBV6-2/TRBV6-3
abundance: NA
j_gene: TRBJ2-7
CDR3nt: TGTGCCAGCAGTTACTCGCAGGACAGGCACACCTACGAGCAGTACTTC
CDR3aa: CASSYSQDRHTYEQYF

d_gene: NA
v_gene: TRBV18
abundance: few
j_gene: TRBJ1-1
CDR3nt: TGTGCCAGCTCACCACTTCAGCTTCGGGACACTGAAGCTTTCTTT
CDR3aa: CASSPLQLRDTEAFF

d_gene: TRBD1
v_gene: TRBV12-3/TRBV12-4
abundance: NA
j_gene: TRBJ1-1
CDR3nt: TGTGCCAGCACCTCTCAGGGGGGGCAGATGAACACTGAAGCTTTCTTT
CDR3aa: CASTSQGGQMNTEAFF

d_gene: TRBD1
v_gene: TRBV7-6
abundance: NA
j_gene: TRBJ2-7
CDR3nt: TGTGCCAGCAGCTTAGGTTCGGGACAGGGTGGCTACGAGCAGTACTTC
CDR3aa: CASSLGSGQGGYEQYF

d_gene: NA
v_gene: TRBV24-1
abundance: NA
j_gene: TRBJ1-2
CDR3nt: TGTGCCACCAGTGAGGGGGACTATGGCTACACCTTC
CDR3aa: CATSEGDYGYTF

d_gene: TRBD2
v_gene: TRBV10-3
abundance: few
j_gene: TRBJ2-5
CDR3nt: TGTGCCATCAGTGAGGCTAGCGGGGGTGTTGAGACCCAGTACTTC
CDR3aa: CAISEASGGVETQYF

d_gene: TRBD2
v_gene: TRBV5-1
abundance: NA
j_gene: TRBJ2-1
CDR3nt: TGCGCCAGCAGCTTGGCCGGGACTAGCGGGGTCTATGAGCAGTTCTTC
CDR3aa: CASSLAGTSGVYEQFF

d_gene: TRBD2
v_gene: TRBV3-1
abundance: many
j_gene: TRBJ2-1
CDR3nt: TGTGCCAGCAGCGGACTAGAGGAGGGTGAGCAGTTCTTC
CDR3aa: CASSGLEEGEQFF

d_gene: NA
v_gene: TRBV12-3/TRBV12-4
abundance: NA
j_gene: TRBJ2-7
CDR3nt: TGTGCCAGCAGTCGCTGGGGGGCCTACGAGCAGTACTTC
CDR3aa: CASSRWGAYEQYF

d_gene: NA
v_gene: TRBV11-2
abundance: NA
j_gene: TRBJ2-2
CDR3nt: TGTGCCAGCAGCCGCGAAGCCGGGGAGCTGTTTTTT
CDR3aa: CASSREAGELFF

d_gene: NA
v_gene: TRBV18
abundance: few
j_gene: TRBJ1-1
CDR3nt: TGTGCCAGCTCCCCTCGGAAGGGGAACACTGAAGCTTTCTTT
CDR3aa: CASSPRKGNTEAFF

d_gene: NA
v_gene: TRBV2
abundance: NA
j_gene: TRBJ1-1
CDR3nt: TGTGCCAGCCGGCGGGCGGGGGGGAGCACTGAAGCTTTCTTT
CDR3aa: CASRRAGGSTEAFF

d_gene: TRBD2
v_gene: TRBV19
abundance: few
j_gene: TRBJ2-3
CDR3nt: TGTGCCAGTAGTCTTCAACTAGCGGGAGTGCGAACAGATACGCAGTATTTT
CDR3aa: CASSLQLAGVRTDTQYF

d_gene: NA
v_gene: TRBV27
abundance: NA
j_gene: TRBJ2-3
CDR3nt: TGTGCCAGCAGTTCCGCCGGGCGGGCAGATACGCAGTATTTT
CDR3aa: CASSSAGRADTQYF

d_gene: NA
v_gene: TRBV10-2
abundance: NA
j_gene: TRBJ1-1
CDR3nt: TGCGCCAGCAGTAAACAGGGGAACACTGAAGCTTTCTTT
CDR3aa: CASSKQGNTEAFF

d_gene: TRBD2
v_gene: TRBV12-3/TRBV12-4
abundance: few
j_gene: TRBJ2-3
CDR3nt: TGTGCCAGCAGGTCGGGACTAGGTAAAGCAGATACGCAGTATTTT
CDR3aa: CASRSGLGKADTQYF

d_gene: TRBD2
v_gene: TRBV7-8
abundance: NA
j_gene: TRBJ2-5
CDR3nt: TGTGCCAGCAGCATAGCGGGGGGGGGAGAGACCCAGTACTTC
CDR3aa: CASSIAGGGETQYF

d_gene: NA
v_gene: TRBV6-2/TRBV6-3
abundance: NA
j_gene: TRBJ2-3
CDR3nt: TGTGCCAGCAGTCTTCAAATCACAGATACGCAGTATTTT
CDR3aa: CASSLQITDTQYF

d_gene: TRBD1
v_gene: TRBV18
abundance: NA
j_gene: TRBJ2-1
CDR3nt: TGTGCCAGCTCTCCGGGACAGGGGGCAAACAATGAGCAGTTCTTC
CDR3aa: CASSPGQGANNEQFF

d_gene: NA
v_gene: TRBV11-2
abundance: NA
j_gene: TRBJ1-1
CDR3nt: TGTGCCAGCAGCGGAAACAGGGTGGCCACTGAAGCTTTCTTT
CDR3aa: CASSGNRVATEAFF

d_gene: NA
v_gene: TRBV2
abundance: NA
j_gene: TRBJ2-3
CDR3nt: TGTGCCAGCAGTGGGGAATTCACAGATACGCAGTATTTT
CDR3aa: CASSGEFTDTQYF

d_gene: NA
v_gene: TRBV7-8
abundance: once
j_gene: TRBJ1-5
CDR3nt: TGTGCCAGCAGTTCAGACAGGACCCTTAGCAATCAGCCCCAGCATTTT
CDR3aa: CASSSDRTLSNQPQHF

d_gene: NA
v_gene: TRBV10-3
abundance: NA
j_gene: TRBJ1-1
CDR3nt: TGTGCCATCAGTGAGAGGGGACAAATTAACACTGAAGCTTTCTTT
CDR3aa: CAISERGQINTEAFF

d_gene: TRBD2
v_gene: TRBV19
abundance: NA
j_gene: TRBJ2-2
CDR3nt: TGTGCCAGTAGTATAGATCTAGGGCTAGCGGCAAACACCGGGGAGCTGTTTTTT
CDR3aa: CASSIDLGLAANTGELFF

d_gene: TRBD2
v_gene: TRBV20-1
abundance: few
j_gene: TRBJ2-1
CDR3nt: TGCAGTGCTATACTGACTAGCGGGAGGCTCTATGAGCAGTTCTTC
CDR3aa: CSAILTSGRLYEQFF

d_gene: NA
v_gene: TRBV20-1
abundance: few
j_gene: TRBJ2-7
CDR3nt: TGCAGTGCTAGAGATACGTACGAGCAGTACTTC
CDR3aa: CSARDTYEQYF

d_gene: TRBD2
v_gene: TRBV9
abundance: few
j_gene: TRBJ2-2
CDR3nt: TGTGCCACATCGCCCGGACTAGCCTCCGGGGAGCTGTTTTTT
CDR3aa: CATSPGLASGELFF

d_gene: TRBD2
v_gene: TRBV14
abundance: NA
j_gene: TRBJ2-1
CDR3nt: TGTGCCAGCAGCCAGAATAGCGGGGGGTTCTCCAAACCTAATGAGCAGTTCTTC
CDR3aa: CASSQNSGGFSKPNEQFF

d_gene: NA
v_gene: TRBV28
abundance: NA
j_gene: TRBJ1-1
CDR3nt: TGTGCCAGCAGTTTACGCAAGTCGAACACTGAAGCTTTCTTT
CDR3aa: CASSLRKSNTEAFF

d_gene: NA
v_gene: TRBV6-5
abundance: NA
j_gene: TRBJ1-1
CDR3nt: TGTGCCAGCAGTTCCTCGGGACGTCGGAACACTGAAGCTTTCTTT
CDR3aa: CASSSSGRRNTEAFF

d_gene: NA
v_gene: TRBV18
abundance: few
j_gene: TRBJ2-7
CDR3nt: TGTGCCAGCTCAGTGACAGAGAGATACGAGCAGTACTTC
CDR3aa: CASSVTERYEQYF

d_gene: NA
v_gene: TRBV7-2
abundance: NA
j_gene: TRBJ2-1
CDR3nt: TGTGCCAGCAGCACCTACCTCGGGGAGCAGTTCTTC
CDR3aa: CASSTYLGEQFF

d_gene: NA
v_gene: TRBV5-6
abundance: NA
j_gene: TRBJ1-2
CDR3nt: TGTGCCAGCAGCCCGGACCTCCCTGGTGGCTACACCTTC
CDR3aa: CASSPDLPGGYTF

d_gene: NA
v_gene: TRBV27
abundance: few
j_gene: TRBJ1-5
CDR3nt: TGTGCCAGCAGTTTGGGGGGTAGGGATCAGCCCCAGCATTTT
CDR3aa: CASSLGGRDQPQHF

d_gene: NA
v_gene: TRBV3-1
abundance: few
j_gene: TRBJ1-1
CDR3nt: TGTGCCAGCAGCCAAGATCCCGACAGGAGGACTGAAGCTTTCTTT
CDR3aa: CASSQDPDRRTEAFF

d_gene: TRBD1
v_gene: TRBV5-1
abundance: few
j_gene: TRBJ2-3
CDR3nt: TGCGCCAGCAGCAACACCCCGGGACAGATCACAGATACGCAGTATTTT
CDR3aa: CASSNTPGQITDTQYF

d_gene: NA
v_gene: TRBV12-3/TRBV12-4
abundance: NA
j_gene: TRBJ2-2
CDR3nt: TGTGCCAGCAGTTTTTTGGCGGGCGGGACCGGGGAGCTGTTTTTT
CDR3aa: CASSFLAGGTGELFF

d_gene: TRBD2
v_gene: TRBV5-4
abundance: NA
j_gene: TRBJ2-1
CDR3nt: TGTGCCAGCAGCTTAGTGCGGCTAGCGGGAGGCAATGAGCAGTTCTTC
CDR3aa: CASSLVRLAGGNEQFF

d_gene: NA
v_gene: TRBV28
abundance: NA
j_gene: TRBJ2-2
CDR3nt: TGTGCCAGCAGTTCTCCCGGGACAACGAACACCGGGGAGCTGTTTTTT
CDR3aa: CASSSPGTTNTGELFF

d_gene: NA
v_gene: TRBV5-1
abundance: many
j_gene: TRBJ1-1
CDR3nt: TGCGCCAGCAGCCTGGATCTAAAAGGGAGGAACACTGAAGCTTTCTTT
CDR3aa: CASSLDLKGRNTEAFF

d_gene: NA
v_gene: TRBV30
abundance: NA
j_gene: TRBJ1-5
CDR3nt: TGTGCCTGGAGTGTACGGACTCCGGGAGGGGGTCAGCCCCAGCATTTT
CDR3aa: CAWSVRTPGGGQPQHF

d_gene: TRBD1
v_gene: TRBV12-3/TRBV12-4
abundance: NA
j_gene: TRBJ2-3
CDR3nt: TGTGCCAGCAGTCCGGACAGGGGCACAGATACGCAGTATTTT
CDR3aa: CASSPDRGTDTQYF

d_gene: NA
v_gene: TRBV5-1
abundance: medium-sized
j_gene: TRBJ1-1
CDR3nt: TGCGCCAGCAGCTTCCAGCCAACGAACACTGAAGCTTTCTTT
CDR3aa: CASSFQPTNTEAFF

d_gene: TRBD2
v_gene: TRBV11-2
abundance: few
j_gene: TRBJ2-1
CDR3nt: TGTGCCAGCAGCTGGGAGCGGGGGGTAGGGTACAATGAGCAGTTCTTC
CDR3aa: CASSWERGVGYNEQFF

d_gene: NA
v_gene: TRBV18
abundance: few
j_gene: TRBJ1-6
CDR3nt: TGTGCCAGCTCACCGACCCGGGATTCACCCCTCCACTTT
CDR3aa: CASSPTRDSPLHF

d_gene: NA
v_gene: TRBV18
abundance: NA
j_gene: TRBJ2-5
CDR3nt: TGTGCCAGCTCTCACAAGACTCCCCAAGAGACCCAGTACTTC
CDR3aa: CASSHKTPQETQYF

d_gene: TRBD1
v_gene: TRBV20-1
abundance: NA
j_gene: TRBJ2-5
CDR3nt: TGCAGTGCTGTGGACAGGGGAGAGACCCAGTACTTC
CDR3aa: CSAVDRGETQYF

d_gene: NA
v_gene: TRBV7-3
abundance: NA
j_gene: TRBJ1-6
CDR3nt: TGTGCCAGCAGCTTAACCGCCAATTCACCCCTCCACTTT
CDR3aa: CASSLTANSPLHF

d_gene: TRBD1
v_gene: TRBV19
abundance: NA
j_gene: TRBJ2-1
CDR3nt: TGTGCCAGTAGTAAAACCGGGACAGGGGGAGTCAATGAGCAGTTCTTC
CDR3aa: CASSKTGTGGVNEQFF

d_gene: TRBD1
v_gene: TRBV3-1
abundance: NA
j_gene: TRBJ2-1
CDR3nt: TGTGCCAGCAGCCAGTCAGGGGGAAGGAATGAGCAGTTCTTC
CDR3aa: CASSQSGGRNEQFF

d_gene: NA
v_gene: TRBV29-1
abundance: few
j_gene: TRBJ2-5
CDR3nt: TGCAGCGTTGACACAAGACAAGAGACCCAGTACTTC
CDR3aa: CSVDTRQETQYF